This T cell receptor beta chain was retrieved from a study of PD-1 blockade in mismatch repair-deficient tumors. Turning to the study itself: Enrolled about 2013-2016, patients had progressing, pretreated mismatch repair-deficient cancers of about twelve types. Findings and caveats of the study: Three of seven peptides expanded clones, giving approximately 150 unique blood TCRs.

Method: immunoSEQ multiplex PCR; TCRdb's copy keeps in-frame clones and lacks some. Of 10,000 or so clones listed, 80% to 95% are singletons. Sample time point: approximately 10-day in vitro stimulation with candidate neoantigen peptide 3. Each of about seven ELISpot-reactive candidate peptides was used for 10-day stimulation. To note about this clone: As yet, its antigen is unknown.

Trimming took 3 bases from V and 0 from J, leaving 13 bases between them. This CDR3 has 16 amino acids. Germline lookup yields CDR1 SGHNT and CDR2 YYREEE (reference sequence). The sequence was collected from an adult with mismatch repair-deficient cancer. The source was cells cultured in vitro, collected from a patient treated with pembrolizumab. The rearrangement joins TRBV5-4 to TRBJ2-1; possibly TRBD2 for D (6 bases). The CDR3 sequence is CASSSRAGLSYNEQFF. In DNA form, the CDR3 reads TGTGCCAGCAGCTCGAGGGCGGGACTCTCCTACAATGAGCAGTTCTTC.